The 5 T cell receptor beta chains listed next were all sequenced from one sample in a study of blood T cell repertoires in COVID-19. The table came from immunoSEQ multiplex PCR; TCRdb's copy has only in-frame clones and leaves some out. Found here are 300,000 to 350,000 clones, around four fifths of them singletons; the top ten hold about 2.7%. The sequencing input was peripheral blood. The receptors were gathered from a man aged 30 to 45 with active or convalescent COVID-19.

The chain recombines TRBV10-3 with TRBJ1-2, with a tentative D call TRBD1 (5 bases). From germline, CDR1 is ENHRY and CDR2 SYGVKD. This CDR3 spans 13 amino acids. The V end lost 3 bases, the J end lost 0 bases, and 5 bases lay between the germline ends. CDR3 DNA: TGTGCCATCAGTGAAGGGGCTAACTATGGCTACACCTTC. It translates to CAISEGANYGYTF.

This clone was recorded only once. The V gene is TRBV4-1, the J gene TRBJ1-5; D is possibly TRBD1 (5 bases). The CDR3 consists of 15 residues. V shed 4 bases and J shed 4 bases, with 14 bases lying between them. Looked up from germline, CDR1 is MGHRA and CDR2 is YSYEKL. The CDR3 spells CASSPWVQANQPQHF. CDR3 DNA: TGCGCCAGCAGCCCCTGGGTACAGGCGAATCAGCCCCAGCATTTT.

This chain uses TRBV19 with TRBJ2-3; 10 nucleotides agree with TRBD2. This CDR3 contains 15 residues. V dropped 6 bases and J dropped 0; count of bases not matched to a gene: 3. CDR1 LNHDA and CDR2 SQIVND come from the germline V gene (reference sequence). The CDR3: CASSTSGTSTDTQYF. In DNA, the CDR3 is TGTGCCAGTAGCACTAGCGGGACTAGCACAGATACGCAGTATTTT.

The genes are TRBV9 and TRBJ2-3, with 8 bases lining up with TRBD2. This CDR3 comprises 15 residues. The germline CDR1 and CDR2 sequences are SGDLS and YYNGEE. After removal of 7 bases from V and 4 bases from J, the junction contained 11 bases not matched to a gene. CDR3 sequence: CASAQTPGGPDTQYF. CDR3 bases: TGTGCCAGCGCGCAAACCCCGGGGGGGCCAGATACGCAGTATTTT.

The rearrangement links TRBV28 to TRBJ2-7; 7 bases match TRBD2. V shed 2 bases, J shed 3 bases, and the junction held 4 bases outside the gene matches. CDR1 and CDR2 (germline): MDHEN, SYDVKM. This CDR3 spans 14 amino acids. The CDR3 region is CASSLPQRDYEQYF. DNA of the CDR3: TGTGCCAGCAGTTTACCACAGCGGGACTACGAGCAGTACTTC.